This T cell receptor beta chain derives from a study of T cells expressing NK-cell markers. Study-level information: Underlying the TCR beta repertoires were sorted CD3+CD56+NKG2C+, CD3+CD56+NKG2C- and CD3+CD56-NKG2C+ T cells. Study findings and constraints: Nothing established the HCMV specificity of expanded NKG2C+ T cell clones.

Note on this clonotype: Its antigen remains unidentified.

From the 5' RACE reads, TCRdb lists one entry per CDR3 protein and no DNA. Its clone listing holds some 340,000 distinct CDR3 sequences. This CDR3 is built from 15 residues. This clonotype was sampled from a man between 18 and 69 years old in good health. The sequencing input was blood T cells: a sorted CD56 or NKG2C T cell subset, CD4+ or CD8+ T cells, or bulk PBMC T cells (not recorded which). The chain joins TRBV12-3 or TRBV12-4 to TRBJ2-7; TCRdb's D gene call, TRBD2, goes unchecked for lack of DNA. The CDR3 region is CASSLHAGGSIEQYF.